The TCR beta chain described here comes from a study of blood T cell repertoires in COVID-19. Overall study context: Whether acute or convalescent, the COVID-19 samples came from the United States, Italy and Spain. T cells, B-cell-depleted T cells, or PBMCs provided the cDNA or gDNA that served as material.

This CDR3 contains 19 residues. In germline, CDR1 is MGHRA, CDR2 YSYEKL. The trim removed 0 bases at V and 5 bases at J, leaving 16 bases unmatched. In the original analysis: For nucleated cells, counts were estimated from reference gene primer amplification. Measured with immunoSEQ multiplex PCR; TCRdb has only the in-frame clones, and not every one. V, J and clone size derive from that table, while D and trimming were established from the DNA sequence. This sample has some 190,000 clones, with around 88% found just once. J is TRBJ2-3 and V is TRBV4-1; TRBD1 aligns across 8 bases. The receptor's source is a man between 18 and 29 years old with active or convalescent COVID-19. The sequencing input was peripheral blood. In nucleotides, the CDR3 is TGCGCCAGCAGCCAAGATATCAGTCAGGGGGCGTTGTCGGGAGATACGCAGTATTTT. Protein sequence: CASSQDISQGALSGDTQYF.